This T cell receptor (beta chain) came from a study of T cell changes during pregnancy in multiple sclerosis. The assay was immunoSEQ multiplex PCR, and TCRdb's table has in-frame clones only and misses some. Of over 50,000 clones in the sample, approximately 90% were seen once. The CDR3 sequence is 14 residues long. Germline assignment: CDR1 SGHTA and CDR2 FQGNSA. V lost 4 bases and J lost 3; bases outside the gene matches: 6. The sample holds many counts of this clone. The chain couples TRBV7-2 to TRBJ2-7, with 7 nucleotides matching TRBD1. This TCR was recovered from a female donor in good health, enrolled as a control in a pregnancy study. This specimen was peripheral blood, taken in the third trimester of pregnancy. The CDR3: CASSSTGFGYEQYF. The CDR3 DNA reads TGTGCCAGCAGCTCGACAGGGTTTGGCTACGAGCAGTACTTC. Looking up the rest from reference TRBV7-2 and TRBJ2-7 gives the full variable domain: GAGVSQSPSNKVTEKGKDVELRCDPISGHTALYWYRQSLGQGLEFLIYFQGNSAPDKSGLPSDRFSAERTGGSVSTLTIQRTQQEDSAVYLCASSSTGFGYEQYFGPGTRLTVT.